The entry below gives a single T cell receptor (beta chain) sequence along with its context. The CDR3 extends over 14 amino acids. Germline V gives CDR1 SEHNR, CDR2 FQNEAQ (reference sequence). The V end lost 0 bases, the J end lost 7 bases, and 7 bases lay between the germline ends. This sample was taken from a study of blood T cell repertoires in COVID-19. Study-level background: Samples taken during acute and convalescent COVID-19 were collected in the United States, Italy and Spain. PBMCs, B-cell-depleted T cells, or T cells provided the cDNA or gDNA that made up the material.

Authors' data handling: Cell counts per sample came from amplifying reference gene primers. Sequencing used immunoSEQ multiplex PCR; TCRdb keeps in-frame clones, though not all of them. The V and J calls and clone size were taken over from that table, and D and trimming were inferred from the DNA. The data hold a few hundred thousand clones, with over 75% observed a single time. The chain employs TRBV7-9 and TRBJ1-6, with D uncertain. The receptor was isolated from a man younger than 35 with active or convalescent COVID-19. Sequencing was done on a sample of peripheral blood. In nucleotides, the CDR3 is TGTGCCAGCAGCTTAGCGGGCACGAATTCACCCCTCCACTTT. It codes for CASSLAGTNSPLHF.